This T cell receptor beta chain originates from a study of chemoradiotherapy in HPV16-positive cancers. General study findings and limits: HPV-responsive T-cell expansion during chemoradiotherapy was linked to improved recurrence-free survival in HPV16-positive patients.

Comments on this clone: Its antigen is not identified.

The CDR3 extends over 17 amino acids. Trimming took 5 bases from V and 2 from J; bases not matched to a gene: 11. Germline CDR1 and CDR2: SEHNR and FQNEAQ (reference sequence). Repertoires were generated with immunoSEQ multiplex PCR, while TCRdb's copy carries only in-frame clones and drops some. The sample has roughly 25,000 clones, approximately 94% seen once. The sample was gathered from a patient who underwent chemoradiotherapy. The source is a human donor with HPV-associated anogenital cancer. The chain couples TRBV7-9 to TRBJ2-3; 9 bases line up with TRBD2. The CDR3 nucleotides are TGTGCCAGCAGCCTCAACCGGGCGGGAGGGTCCACAGATACGCAGTATTTT. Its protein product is CASSLNRAGGSTDTQYF.